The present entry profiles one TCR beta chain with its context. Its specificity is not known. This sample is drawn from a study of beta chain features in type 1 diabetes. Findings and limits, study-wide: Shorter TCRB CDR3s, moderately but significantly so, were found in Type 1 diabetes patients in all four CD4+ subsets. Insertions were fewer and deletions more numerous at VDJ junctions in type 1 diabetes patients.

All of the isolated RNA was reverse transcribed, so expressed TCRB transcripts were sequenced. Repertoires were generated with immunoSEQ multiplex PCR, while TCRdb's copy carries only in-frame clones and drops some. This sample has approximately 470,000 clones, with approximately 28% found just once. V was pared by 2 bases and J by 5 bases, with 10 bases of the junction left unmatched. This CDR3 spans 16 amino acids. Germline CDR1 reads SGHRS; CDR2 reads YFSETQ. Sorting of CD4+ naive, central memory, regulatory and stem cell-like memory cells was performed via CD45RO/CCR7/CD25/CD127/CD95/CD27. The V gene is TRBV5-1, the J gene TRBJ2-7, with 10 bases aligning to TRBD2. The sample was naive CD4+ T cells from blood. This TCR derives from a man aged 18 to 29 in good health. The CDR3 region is CASSFLAGVGLDEQYF. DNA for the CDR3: TGCGCCAGCAGCTTCCTAGCGGGAGTGGGATTGGACGAGCAGTACTTC.